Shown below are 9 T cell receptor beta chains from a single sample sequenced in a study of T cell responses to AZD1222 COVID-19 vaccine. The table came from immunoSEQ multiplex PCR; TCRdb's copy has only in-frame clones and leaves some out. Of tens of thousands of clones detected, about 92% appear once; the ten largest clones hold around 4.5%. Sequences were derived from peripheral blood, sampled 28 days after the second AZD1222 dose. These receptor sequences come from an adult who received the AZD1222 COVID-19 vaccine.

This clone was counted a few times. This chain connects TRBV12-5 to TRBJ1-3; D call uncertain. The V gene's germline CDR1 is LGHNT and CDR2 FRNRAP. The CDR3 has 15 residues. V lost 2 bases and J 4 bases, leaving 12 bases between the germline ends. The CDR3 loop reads CASGLSTGIGNTIYF. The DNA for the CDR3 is TGTGCTAGTGGTTTGTCCACGGGGATCGGAAACACCATATATTTT. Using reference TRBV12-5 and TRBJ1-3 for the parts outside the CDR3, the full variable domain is DARVTQTPRHKVTEMGQEVTMRCQPILGHNTVFWYRQTMMQGLELLAYFRNRAPLDDSGMPKDRFSAEMPDATLATLKIQPSEPRDSAVYFCASGLSTGIGNTIYFGEGSWLTVV.

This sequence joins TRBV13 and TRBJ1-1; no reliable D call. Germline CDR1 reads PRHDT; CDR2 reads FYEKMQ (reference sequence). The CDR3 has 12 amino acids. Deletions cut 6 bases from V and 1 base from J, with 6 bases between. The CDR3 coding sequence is TGTGCCAGCAGTAGGGAGAACACTGAAGCTTTCTTT. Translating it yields CASSRENTEAFF.

The CDR3 bases are TGTGCCAGCAGTTTCTTACAGGGAAGGGATGGCTACACCTTC. It is translated as CASSFLQGRDGYTF. The chain employs TRBV6-5 and TRBJ1-2; TRBD1 might be the D (6 bases). Germline loops: CDR1 MNHEY, CDR2 SVGAGI. This CDR3 region has 14 residues. V lost 4 bases to trimming and J lost 6 bases, with 15 bases between them.

CDR3: CASSFGAGTSGRALHNEQFF. The CDR3 DNA follows: TGTGCCAGCAGTTTCGGGGCGGGGACTAGCGGGAGGGCCCTCCACAATGAGCAGTTCTTC. This sequence joins TRBV27 and TRBJ2-1, with TRBD2 matching 16 bases. The CDR3 is made up of 20 amino acids. Per germline, CDR1 MNHEY and CDR2 SMNVEV (reference sequence). V shed 3 bases and J 5 bases; nucleotides not matched to a gene: 13.

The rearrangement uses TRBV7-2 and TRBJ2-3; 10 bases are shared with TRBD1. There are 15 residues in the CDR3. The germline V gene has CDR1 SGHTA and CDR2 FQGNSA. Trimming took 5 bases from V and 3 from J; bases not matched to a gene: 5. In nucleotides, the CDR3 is TGTGCCAGCAGCCCGGACAGGGGGAGGACAGATACGCAGTATTTT. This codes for CASSPDRGRTDTQYF.

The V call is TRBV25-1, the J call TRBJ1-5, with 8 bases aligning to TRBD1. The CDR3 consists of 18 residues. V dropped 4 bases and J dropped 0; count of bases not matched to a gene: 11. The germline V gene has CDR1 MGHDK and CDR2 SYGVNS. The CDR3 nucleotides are TGTGCCAGCAGTGCAAGTCCGGACAGGGACTATAGCAATCAGCCCCAGCATTTT. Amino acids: CASSASPDRDYSNQPQHF.

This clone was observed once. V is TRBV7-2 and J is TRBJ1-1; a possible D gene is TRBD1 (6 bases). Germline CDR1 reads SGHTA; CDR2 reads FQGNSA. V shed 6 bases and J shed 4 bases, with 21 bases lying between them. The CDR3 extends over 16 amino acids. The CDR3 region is CASRLSGGGGGTEAFF. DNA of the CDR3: TGTGCCAGCAGATTATCCGGGGGGGGCGGTGGCACTGAAGCTTTCTTT.

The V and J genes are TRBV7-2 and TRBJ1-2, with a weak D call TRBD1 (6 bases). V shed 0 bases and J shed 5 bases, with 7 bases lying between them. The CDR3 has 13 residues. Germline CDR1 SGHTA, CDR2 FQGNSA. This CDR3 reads CASSLAGQYGYTF. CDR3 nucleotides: TGTGCCAGCAGCTTAGCGGGACAATATGGCTACACCTTC.

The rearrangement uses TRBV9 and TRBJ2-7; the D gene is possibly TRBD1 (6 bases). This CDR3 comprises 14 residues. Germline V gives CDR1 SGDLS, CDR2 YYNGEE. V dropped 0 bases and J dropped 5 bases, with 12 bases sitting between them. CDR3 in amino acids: CASSVGGDTHEQYF. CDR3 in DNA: TGTGCCAGCAGCGTAGGAGGGGACACCCACGAGCAGTACTTC.